The T cell receptor beta chain described here comes from a study of CD8+ T cells in alopecia areata (dated by TCRdb to about 2018). Background on the whole study: Treated patients were enrolled in an open-label pilot trial of oral tofacitinib at 5 to 10 mg twice daily for moderate-to-severe alopecia areata. Patients stayed on tofacitinib for 6 to 18 months and then had 6 months of follow-up off drug so that delayed response and recurrence could be assessed. Scalp clonality was compared among normal scalp (n=4), patchy alopecia areata scalp (n=8), and alopecia totalis/universalis scalp (n=8). Biopsies were taken from tofacitinib-treated patients at baseline and at 4 and 24 weeks of treatment, and a later scalp biopsy was taken in several of the tofacitinib-treated patients. In humans, TCRbeta sequencing was performed on scalp tissue and on sorted CD4+ and CD8+ peripheral blood T cells from healthy controls and from patients with patchy or totalis/universalis alopecia areata. Disease severity in treated patients was measured with the SALT score, which quantifies the percentage of affected scalp surface area. RNA came from the PAXgene miRNA kit for fixed scalp, the miRNeasy kit for PBMCs, and the RNeasy kit for mouse skin. To study T cell clonal expansion in alopecia areata, the researchers applied high-throughput TCRbeta sequencing to both the C3H/HeJ mouse model and human patients. Amplification of TCRbeta CDR3 regions was done by immunoSEQ multiplex PCR using 35 Vbeta forward primers and 13 Jbeta reverse primers. Overall results and qualifications from the work: Compared with mice, TCR sequences shared between patients were less clear, possibly partly because of HLA diversity across the patient population. Many expanded lesional clones persisted in scalp and blood during tofacitinib treatment, which may partly explain relapse after stopping treatment. Unlike mouse skin, which is dominated by gammadelta T cells, normal human skin has resident alphabeta T cells that are also sequenced, and this complicates analysis of the scalp TCR repertoire. With tofacitinib, both scalp clonality and the number of expanded CD8+ clones among the top 100 scalp clones went down significantly. Compared with normal scalp, lesional scalp had higher clonality and more expanded CD8+ clones, particularly in alopecia totalis/universalis, a pattern that suggests antigenic drive. Because the treated cohort was small and had just a single nonresponder, larger studies are needed to establish links between baseline CD8+ expansion and response.

About this clone: This receptor's antigen is unknown. There are no base qualities to consult, and no much larger clone falls within one base.

The library was obtained by the immunoSEQ multiplex PCR assay. For TCR sequencing, RNA was extracted from every sample and reverse transcribed into cDNA to serve as template. First-strand cDNA was synthesized using SuperScript III with a 2:1 mix of oligo-dT and random hexamers. Amplification bias was assessed with a synthetic immune receptor repertoire, and residual bias was removed computationally. The authors' pipeline ran thus. Raw reads were preprocessed to remove errors, and CDR3 was defined by IMGT conventions from the conserved cysteine to phenylalanine. Clonality was computed as 1 minus the Shannon entropy, with the entropy normalized by log2 of the number of productive unique TCRs. Scalp TCRbeta sequences were cross-referenced with sorted blood CD4 and CD8 repertoires so that the CD4 or CD8 identity of scalp clones could be inferred. The table was pulled from immuneACCESS by TCRdb, which kept in-frame rearrangements only. Such tables lose some clones; where checked, under half of the loss comes from unresolved V genes, and the rest has no known cause. From that table come the V and J calls and clone size; the DNA was used to work out D and trimming. For this sample there are about 210,000 clones; approximately 72% appear just once. Over 1% of the sample is in the top ten clones.

This specimen's treatment or condition label, interpreted: oral pan-JAK inhibitor, 5-10 mg twice daily. From alopecia areata patients, peripheral blood was collected along with lesional scalp punch biopsies. PBMCs were separated by density centrifugation and stained for CD3, CD4 and CD8, after which CD4+ and CD8+ T cells were sorted on a FACSAria. The sample here was CD4+ T cells sorted from blood, taken at approximately week 44, from a patient treated with tofacitinib. This receptor was obtained from a human donor with alopecia areata.

The nucleotide sequence reads TGTGCCACCCGGGACAGGGTAGATTCACCCCTCCACTTT. The resulting protein is CATRDRVDSPLHF. The chain links TRBV10-3 with TRBJ1-6; TRBD1 lines up with 9 middle nucleotides. Sequences ENHRY (CDR1) and SYGVKD (CDR2) are obtained from the germline V gene. V loses 10 bases at its end and J loses 8 bases; junction bases beyond the gene matches: 6. The CDR3 sequence holds 13 residues, the cysteine and phenylalanine included. The entry retains the CDR3 DNA only, 39 bases that are in frame from base 1.